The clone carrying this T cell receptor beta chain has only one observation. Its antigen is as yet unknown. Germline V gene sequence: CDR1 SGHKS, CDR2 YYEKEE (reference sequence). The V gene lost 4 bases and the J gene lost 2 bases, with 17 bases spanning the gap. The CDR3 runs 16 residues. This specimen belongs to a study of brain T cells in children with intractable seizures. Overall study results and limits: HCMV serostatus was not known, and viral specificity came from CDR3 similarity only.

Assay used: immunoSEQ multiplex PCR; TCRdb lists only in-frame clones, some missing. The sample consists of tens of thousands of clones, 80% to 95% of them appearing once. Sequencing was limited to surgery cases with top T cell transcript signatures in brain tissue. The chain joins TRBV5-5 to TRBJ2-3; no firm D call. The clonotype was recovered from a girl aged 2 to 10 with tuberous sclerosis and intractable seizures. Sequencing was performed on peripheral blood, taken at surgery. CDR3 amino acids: CASSPRSGSTTDTQYF. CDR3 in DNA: TGTGCCAGCAGCCCACGGTCCGGATCTACCACAGATACGCAGTATTTT.